Presented here are 6 T cell receptor beta chains from one specimen sequenced in a study of blood T cell repertoires in COVID-19. The assay was immunoSEQ multiplex PCR, and TCRdb's table has in-frame clones only and misses some. The sample includes about 160,000 clones, 84% of them seen just once. Sequencing was performed on PBMCs or T cells enriched from blood (not recorded which). These receptors were obtained from a woman in her forties or fifties who had recovered from COVID-19.

The chain combines TRBV20-1 with TRBJ2-7; D is ambiguous. In germline, CDR1 is DFQATT, CDR2 SNEGSKA (reference sequence). Trimming shortened V by 7 bases and J by 4 bases, and 11 bases separated the two germline ends. The CDR3 totals 11 residues. The DNA of the CDR3 is TGCAGTGTAGCTCGAGATTACGAGCAGTACTTC. It codes for CSVARDYEQYF.

This sequence joins TRBV6-5 and TRBJ1-1; D perhaps matches TRBD1 (6 bases). The CDR3 is 14 residues long. Trimming pared 0 bases from V and 5 bases from J, leaving 10 bases between. Germline V gene sequence: CDR1 MNHEY, CDR2 SVGAGI. This CDR3 is CASSYSRGGTEAFF. CDR3 in DNA: TGTGCCAGCAGTTACTCTAGGGGGGGGACTGAAGCTTTCTTT.

The chain uses TRBV5-1 and TRBJ1-1, with D hard to call. The length of the CDR3 is 15 residues. CDR1 is SGHRS, CDR2 YFSETQ, per germline. With 0 bases removed from V and 0 bases from J, the gap between germline ends came to 9 bases. CDR3 DNA sequence: TGCGCCAGCAGCTTGGGCGGTTTCATGAACACTGAAGCTTTCTTT. Translated: CASSLGGFMNTEAFF.

The chain employs TRBV9 and TRBJ1-2, with D perhaps matching TRBD1 (5 bases). V was clipped by 0 bases and J by 6 bases, with 15 bases between them. In germline, CDR1 is SGDLS, CDR2 YYNGEE. The CDR3 has 15 residues. As DNA, the CDR3 is TGTGCCAGCAGCGTAGTAGGGACTAATTTCGATGGCTACACCTTC. Protein sequence: CASSVVGTNFDGYTF.

This chain joins TRBV12-3 or TRBV12-4 and TRBJ1-1, with D maybe TRBD1 (5 bases). The CDR3 contains 12 residues. Trimming pared 4 bases from V and 10 bases from J, leaving 13 bases between. The CDR3 DNA is TGTGCCAGCAGTTCTCGGGGGATCGGAGCTTTCTTT. Translating gives CASSSRGIGAFF.

This chain joins TRBV7-2 and TRBJ2-1; 8 bases fit TRBD2. The CDR3 consists of 16 residues. The germline gives CDR1 SGHTA, CDR2 FQGNSA. V lost 1 base and J lost 7; bases outside the gene matches: 9. The CDR3 reads CASSLVWVGGGNEQFF. In DNA form, the CDR3 reads TGTGCCAGCAGCTTAGTTTGGGTCGGGGGGGGAAATGAGCAGTTCTTC.